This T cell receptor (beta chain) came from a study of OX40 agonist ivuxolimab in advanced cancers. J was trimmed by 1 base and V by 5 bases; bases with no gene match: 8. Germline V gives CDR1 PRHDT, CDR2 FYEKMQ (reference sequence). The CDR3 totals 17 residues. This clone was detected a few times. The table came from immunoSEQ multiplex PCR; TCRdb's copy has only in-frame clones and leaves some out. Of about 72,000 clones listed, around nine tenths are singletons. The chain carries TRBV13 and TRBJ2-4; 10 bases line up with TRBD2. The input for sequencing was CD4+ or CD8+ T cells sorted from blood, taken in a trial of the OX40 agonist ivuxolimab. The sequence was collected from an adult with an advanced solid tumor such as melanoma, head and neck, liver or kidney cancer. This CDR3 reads CASSLQGSGRAKNIQYF. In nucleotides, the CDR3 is TGTGCCAGCAGCCTCCAGGGTAGCGGGAGGGCCAAAAACATTCAGTACTTC.